This T cell receptor beta chain was recorded in a study of CD8 T cells in ankylosing spondylitis. Study observations and caveats: Reports say disease-linked clones showed up significantly more in matched ankylosing spondylitis synovial fluid. A motif in TCR beta, a set of eight highly homologous variants, appeared characteristic of ankylosing spondylitis blood.

CDR1 SQVTM and CDR2 ANQGSEA come from the germline V gene. This CDR3 spans 14 amino acids. Losses at the gene ends were 4 bases for V and 2 bases for J; bases not matched to a gene: 8. Comments on this clonotype: Its antigen is as yet unknown.

In TCRdb, the 5' RACE reads were re-called with MiXCR into one record per CDR3 protein. The data show more than 250,000 distinct CDR3 sequences, less than 10% seen once. Sequencing was carried out using blood, either unsorted or a sorted T cell fraction (not recorded which). V usage is TRBV29-1 and J usage is TRBJ2-7; 7 bases agree with TRBD1. The TCR comes from a male donor with ankylosing spondylitis. The DNA of the CDR3 is TGCAGCGTTGCCAAGACAGGGCGGCCCTACGAGCAGTACTTC. This gives the protein CSVAKTGRPYEQYF.